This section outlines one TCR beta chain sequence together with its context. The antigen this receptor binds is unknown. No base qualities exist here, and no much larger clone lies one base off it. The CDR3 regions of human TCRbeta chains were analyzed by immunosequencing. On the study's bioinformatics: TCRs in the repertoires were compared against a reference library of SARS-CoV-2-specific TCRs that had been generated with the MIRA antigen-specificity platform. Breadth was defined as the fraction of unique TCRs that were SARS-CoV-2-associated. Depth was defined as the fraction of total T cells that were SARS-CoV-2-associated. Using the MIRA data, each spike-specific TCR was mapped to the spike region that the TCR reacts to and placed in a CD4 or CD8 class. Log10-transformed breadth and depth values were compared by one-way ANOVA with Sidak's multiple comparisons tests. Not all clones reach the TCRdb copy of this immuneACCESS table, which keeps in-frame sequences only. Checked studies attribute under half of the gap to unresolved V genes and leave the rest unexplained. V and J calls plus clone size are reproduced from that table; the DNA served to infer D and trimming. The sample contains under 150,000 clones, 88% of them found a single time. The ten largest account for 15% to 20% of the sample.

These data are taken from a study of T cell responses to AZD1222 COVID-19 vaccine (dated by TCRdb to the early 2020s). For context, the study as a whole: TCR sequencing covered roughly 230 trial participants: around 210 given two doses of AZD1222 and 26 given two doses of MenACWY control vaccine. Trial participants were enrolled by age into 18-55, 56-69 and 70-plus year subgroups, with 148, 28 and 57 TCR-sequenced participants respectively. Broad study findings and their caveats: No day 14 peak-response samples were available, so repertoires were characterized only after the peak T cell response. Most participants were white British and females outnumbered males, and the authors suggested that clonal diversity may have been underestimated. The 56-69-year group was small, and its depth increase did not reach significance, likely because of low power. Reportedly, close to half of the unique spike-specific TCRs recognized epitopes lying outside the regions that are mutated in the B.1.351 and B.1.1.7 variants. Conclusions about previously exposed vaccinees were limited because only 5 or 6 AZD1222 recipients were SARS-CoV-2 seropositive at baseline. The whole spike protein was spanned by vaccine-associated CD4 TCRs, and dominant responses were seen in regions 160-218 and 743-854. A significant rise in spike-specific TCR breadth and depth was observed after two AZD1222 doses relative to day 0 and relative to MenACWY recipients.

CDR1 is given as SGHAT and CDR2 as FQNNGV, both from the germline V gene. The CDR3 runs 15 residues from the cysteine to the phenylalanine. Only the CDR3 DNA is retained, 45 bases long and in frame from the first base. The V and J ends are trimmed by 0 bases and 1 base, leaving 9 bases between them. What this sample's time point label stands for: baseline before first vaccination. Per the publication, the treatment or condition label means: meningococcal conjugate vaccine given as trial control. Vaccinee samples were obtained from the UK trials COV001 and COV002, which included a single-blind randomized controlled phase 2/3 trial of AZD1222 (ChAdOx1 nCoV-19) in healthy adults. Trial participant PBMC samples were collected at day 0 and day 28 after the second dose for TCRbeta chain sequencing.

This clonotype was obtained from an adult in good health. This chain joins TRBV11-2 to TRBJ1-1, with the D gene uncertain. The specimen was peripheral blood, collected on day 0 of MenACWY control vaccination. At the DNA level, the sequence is TGTGCCAGCAGCTTAGAGGCAGCTCCGAACACTGAAGCTTTCTTT. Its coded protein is CASSLEAAPNTEAFF.